These T cell receptor beta chains were read from a single sample in a study of blood T cell repertoires in COVID-19. Clones were sequenced by immunoSEQ multiplex PCR, and TCRdb holds only the in-frame ones, with some missing. The repertoire consists of over 200,000 clones, with roughly 80% occurring once and the leading ten covering roughly 7.9%. Input material: peripheral blood. These receptors originate from a woman at least 80 years old with acute or convalescent COVID-19. Both conserved end residues are part of each CDR3. A D gene is named only where the DNA matches it firmly. Size is stated for part of the rows, as once, few or many counts, or as a class when the clone is expanded.

clone size: .
J gene: TRBJ2-7
D gene: TRBD2
V gene: TRBV11-2
CDR3 protein: CASSARTSGIGEQYF
CDR3 DNA: TGTGCCAGCAGCGCACGGACTAGCGGGATTGGCGAGCAGTACTTC

clone size: .
J gene: TRBJ2-7
D gene: .
V gene: TRBV25-1
CDR3 protein: CASSDSHSTGWDYEQYF
CDR3 DNA: TGTGCCAGCAGTGATTCACACTCCACAGGGTGGGACTACGAGCAGTACTTC

clone size: .
J gene: TRBJ1-1
D gene: TRBD1
V gene: TRBV6-5
CDR3 protein: CASSLTGGGTEAFF
CDR3 DNA: TGTGCCAGCAGTCTCACAGGGGGCGGGACTGAAGCTTTCTTT

clone size: .
J gene: TRBJ1-5
D gene: .
V gene: TRBV11-2
CDR3 protein: CASSLGRGGVQPQHF
CDR3 DNA: TGTGCCAGCAGCTTAGGGAGGGGAGGAGTGCAGCCCCAGCATTTT

clone size: .
J gene: TRBJ2-5
D gene: TRBD2
V gene: TRBV6-1
CDR3 protein: CASSETREGRETQYF
CDR3 DNA: TGTGCCAGCAGTGAAACTCGGGAGGGCCGAGAGACCCAGTACTTC

clone size: .
J gene: TRBJ2-7
D gene: .
V gene: TRBV7-2
CDR3 protein: CASSLSQGVYEQYF
CDR3 DNA: TGTGCCAGCAGCTTGTCCCAGGGTGTCTACGAGCAGTACTTC

clone size: .
J gene: TRBJ1-4
D gene: .
V gene: TRBV4-1
CDR3 protein: CASSQDPGEKLFF
CDR3 DNA: TGCGCCAGCAGCCAAGATCCGGGGGAAAAACTGTTTTTT

clone size: .
J gene: TRBJ1-1
D gene: TRBD1
V gene: TRBV10-3
CDR3 protein: CAISERAGGASTEAFF
CDR3 DNA: TGTGCCATCAGTGAGAGGGCAGGGGGCGCGAGCACTGAAGCTTTCTTT

clone size: .
J gene: TRBJ2-1
D gene: .
V gene: TRBV6-5
CDR3 protein: CASSFRQAYNEQFF
CDR3 DNA: TGTGCCAGCAGTTTCAGACAGGCCTACAATGAGCAGTTCTTC

clone size: .
J gene: TRBJ2-1
D gene: TRBD2
V gene: TRBV15
CDR3 protein: CATSSEREGARREQFF
CDR3 DNA: TGTGCCACCAGCAGCGAGCGGGAGGGGGCGCGTCGTGAGCAGTTCTTC

clone size: .
J gene: TRBJ1-4
D gene: .
V gene: TRBV28
CDR3 protein: CASLPPGATNEKLFF
CDR3 DNA: TGTGCCAGCTTACCCCCAGGTGCAACTAATGAAAAACTGTTTTTT

clone size: .
J gene: TRBJ1-3
D gene: .
V gene: TRBV19
CDR3 protein: CASNPRGSGNTIYF
CDR3 DNA: TGTGCCAGTAATCCCAGGGGTTCTGGAAACACCATATATTTT

clone size: .
J gene: TRBJ1-1
D gene: .
V gene: TRBV2
CDR3 protein: CASSEQGNTEAFF
CDR3 DNA: TGTGCCAGCAGCGAACAGGGTAACACTGAAGCTTTCTTT

clone size: once
J gene: TRBJ1-5
D gene: TRBD1
V gene: TRBV19
CDR3 protein: CASSMDRGRSNQPQHF
CDR3 DNA: TGTGCCAGTAGTATGGACAGGGGCAGGAGCAATCAGCCCCAGCATTTT

clone size: once
J gene: TRBJ2-5
D gene: .
V gene: TRBV5-1
CDR3 protein: CASSLVPGGPQGTQYF
CDR3 DNA: TGCGCCAGCAGCTTGGTTCCCGGGGGGCCACAGGGGACCCAGTACTTC

clone size: .
J gene: TRBJ2-3
D gene: .
V gene: TRBV21-1
CDR3 protein: CASSKDQGLAGGTDTQYF
CDR3 DNA: TGTGCCAGCAGCAAAGATCAAGGACTAGCGGGGGGAACAGATACGCAGTATTTT

clone size: .
J gene: TRBJ1-3
D gene: .
V gene: TRBV7-2
CDR3 protein: CASSSDRRFSGNTIYF
CDR3 DNA: TGTGCCAGCAGCTCCGACAGGAGGTTTTCTGGAAACACCATATATTTT

clone size: .
J gene: TRBJ2-5
D gene: .
V gene: TRBV20-1
CDR3 protein: CSASSYGRGETQYF
CDR3 DNA: TGCAGTGCTAGTTCTTACGGGAGAGGGGAGACCCAGTACTTC

clone size: .
J gene: TRBJ2-3
D gene: .
V gene: TRBV18
CDR3 protein: CASSPPGLSTDTQYF
CDR3 DNA: TGTGCCAGCTCACCTCCGGGACTCTCCACAGATACGCAGTATTTT

clone size: .
J gene: TRBJ2-1
D gene: .
V gene: TRBV7-2
CDR3 protein: CASRHRDSGYNEQFF
CDR3 DNA: TGTGCCAGCAGACACCGGGACTCAGGCTACAATGAGCAGTTCTTC

clone size: once
J gene: TRBJ2-7
D gene: .
V gene: TRBV5-1
CDR3 protein: CASSLVRDPVLDEQYF
CDR3 DNA: TGCGCCAGCAGCTTGGTCAGGGATCCTGTTTTGGACGAGCAGTACTTC

clone size: .
J gene: TRBJ2-1
D gene: TRBD2
V gene: TRBV6-1
CDR3 protein: CASSGLTGLPGSEQFF
CDR3 DNA: TGTGCCAGCAGTGGCCTAACGGGACTACCGGGGAGTGAGCAGTTCTTC

clone size: .
J gene: TRBJ1-2
D gene: TRBD1
V gene: TRBV18
CDR3 protein: CASSPGDRGRGYTF
CDR3 DNA: TGTGCCAGCTCACCAGGGGACAGGGGAAGAGGCTACACCTTC

clone size: .
J gene: TRBJ1-3
D gene: TRBD1
V gene: TRBV4-1
CDR3 protein: CARSEGATGNTIYF
CDR3 DNA: TGCGCCAGATCTGAGGGGGCGACTGGAAACACCATATATTTT

clone size: once
J gene: TRBJ2-3
D gene: TRBD2
V gene: TRBV9
CDR3 protein: CASSVGPGGDTDTQYF
CDR3 DNA: TGTGCCAGCAGCGTAGGGCCCGGGGGGGACACAGATACGCAGTATTTT

clone size: .
J gene: TRBJ1-2
D gene: .
V gene: TRBV2
CDR3 protein: CASRVGDLSVSYTF
CDR3 DNA: TGTGCCAGCAGAGTAGGGGACTTGAGTGTGAGCTACACCTTC

clone size: .
J gene: TRBJ2-1
D gene: .
V gene: TRBV2
CDR3 protein: CASSDASFSEQFF
CDR3 DNA: TGTGCCAGCAGTGACGCTAGCTTTAGTGAGCAGTTCTTC

clone size: .
J gene: TRBJ1-1
D gene: .
V gene: TRBV6-5
CDR3 protein: CASWRVGMNTEAFF
CDR3 DNA: TGTGCCAGCTGGAGGGTCGGGATGAACACTGAAGCTTTCTTT

clone size: .
J gene: TRBJ2-1
D gene: .
V gene: TRBV5-1
CDR3 protein: CASSPGTAYNEQFF
CDR3 DNA: TGCGCCAGCAGCCCAGGGACTGCCTACAATGAGCAGTTCTTC

clone size: few
J gene: TRBJ1-2
D gene: .
V gene: TRBV10-3
CDR3 protein: CAISVWEDNYGYTF
CDR3 DNA: TGTGCCATCAGTGTTTGGGAGGACAACTATGGCTACACCTTC

clone size: .
J gene: TRBJ1-2
D gene: .
V gene: TRBV19
CDR3 protein: CASSIVTDYGYTF
CDR3 DNA: TGTGCCAGTAGTATAGTGACAGACTATGGCTACACCTTC

clone size: .
J gene: TRBJ1-1
D gene: .
V gene: TRBV11-2
CDR3 protein: CASRGGTEAFF
CDR3 DNA: TGTGCCAGCAGGGGGGGGACTGAAGCTTTCTTT

clone size: .
J gene: TRBJ2-7
D gene: .
V gene: TRBV21-1
CDR3 protein: CASSNRIVAWNEQYF
CDR3 DNA: TGTGCCAGCAGCAACCGGATTGTAGCTTGGAACGAGCAGTACTTC

clone size: .
J gene: TRBJ1-1
D gene: .
V gene: TRBV30
CDR3 protein: CAWSIETGYTEAFF
CDR3 DNA: TGTGCCTGGAGTATTGAAACCGGGTACACTGAAGCTTTCTTT

clone size: .
J gene: TRBJ1-2
D gene: TRBD1
V gene: TRBV6-1
CDR3 protein: CASSELIGQGAGGYTF
CDR3 DNA: TGTGCCAGCAGTGAACTGATCGGACAGGGGGCTGGTGGCTACACCTTC

clone size: .
J gene: TRBJ2-1
D gene: .
V gene: TRBV7-2
CDR3 protein: CASSLRGDRDEQFF
CDR3 DNA: TGTGCCAGCAGCCTCAGAGGTGACCGGGATGAGCAGTTCTTC

clone size: .
J gene: TRBJ1-5
D gene: TRBD1
V gene: TRBV19
CDR3 protein: CASSVGQATGHF
CDR3 DNA: TGTGCCAGTAGTGTTGGACAGGCCACGGGGCATTTT

clone size: .
J gene: TRBJ2-3
D gene: TRBD2
V gene: TRBV5-1
CDR3 protein: CASGTSGGAGTDTQYF
CDR3 DNA: TGCGCCAGCGGTACTAGCGGGGGGGCCGGCACAGATACGCAGTATTTT

clone size: .
J gene: TRBJ2-1
D gene: .
V gene: TRBV21-1
CDR3 protein: CASSARMNPYNEQFF
CDR3 DNA: TGTGCCAGCAGCGCGAGGATGAACCCATACAATGAGCAGTTCTTC

clone size: .
J gene: TRBJ1-2
D gene: TRBD1
V gene: TRBV27
CDR3 protein: CASSLGQGLYGYTF
CDR3 DNA: TGTGCCAGCAGTCTCGGACAGGGCCTCTATGGCTACACCTTC

clone size: .
J gene: TRBJ2-5
D gene: .
V gene: TRBV14
CDR3 protein: CASSQGTFGTQYF
CDR3 DNA: TGTGCCAGCAGCCAAGGAACATTTGGGACCCAGTACTTC

clone size: .
J gene: TRBJ1-2
D gene: TRBD1
V gene: TRBV3-1/TRBV3-2
CDR3 protein: CASSQDPTGGGGYTF
CDR3 DNA: TGTGCCAGCAGCCAAGACCCGACAGGGGGAGGTGGCTACACCTTC

clone size: once
J gene: TRBJ2-5
D gene: TRBD2
V gene: TRBV5-4
CDR3 protein: CASSLPLGLAGKETQYF
CDR3 DNA: TGTGCCAGCAGCTTGCCCCTGGGACTAGCGGGGAAGGAGACCCAGTACTTC

clone size: .
J gene: TRBJ1-4
D gene: .
V gene: TRBV10-2
CDR3 protein: CASSESKTFNEKLFF
CDR3 DNA: TGCGCCAGCAGTGAGTCCAAGACATTTAATGAAAAACTGTTTTTT

clone size: .
J gene: TRBJ2-5
D gene: .
V gene: TRBV3-1/TRBV3-2
CDR3 protein: CASSLSGAAGETQYF
CDR3 DNA: TGTGCCAGCAGCCTTTCAGGTGCCGCGGGGGAGACCCAGTACTTC

clone size: .
J gene: TRBJ2-5
D gene: TRBD1
V gene: TRBV5-1
CDR3 protein: CASSLGQGKGETQYF
CDR3 DNA: TGCGCCAGCAGCTTGGGACAGGGGAAGGGTGAGACCCAGTACTTC

clone size: .
J gene: TRBJ2-3
D gene: .
V gene: TRBV19
CDR3 protein: CASGLGTFTDTQYF
CDR3 DNA: TGTGCCAGTGGTCTCGGGACTTTCACAGATACGCAGTATTTT

clone size: .
J gene: TRBJ1-2
D gene: TRBD1
V gene: TRBV19
CDR3 protein: CASSETGNYGYTF
CDR3 DNA: TGTGCCAGTAGCGAGACAGGGAACTATGGCTACACCTTC

clone size: .
J gene: TRBJ1-4
D gene: TRBD1
V gene: TRBV5-1
CDR3 protein: CASSFGGGSEKLFF
CDR3 DNA: TGCGCCAGCAGCTTCGGAGGGGGCAGTGAAAAACTGTTTTTT

clone size: .
J gene: TRBJ1-2
D gene: TRBD1
V gene: TRBV3-1/TRBV3-2
CDR3 protein: CASSPTGTGHVGYGYTF
CDR3 DNA: TGTGCCAGCAGCCCGACCGGGACAGGTCATGTAGGCTATGGCTACACCTTC

clone size: .
J gene: TRBJ1-5
D gene: .
V gene: TRBV30
CDR3 protein: CAWTRAGNQPQHF
CDR3 DNA: TGTGCCTGGACTCGAGCGGGCAATCAGCCCCAGCATTTT

clone size: .
J gene: TRBJ1-4
D gene: .
V gene: TRBV6-1
CDR3 protein: CASSDSATNEKLFF
CDR3 DNA: TGTGCCAGCAGTGACAGTGCAACTAATGAAAAACTGTTTTTT

clone size: .
J gene: TRBJ2-1
D gene: TRBD2
V gene: TRBV5-1
CDR3 protein: CASGLAGDHNEQFF
CDR3 DNA: TGCGCCAGCGGTCTAGCGGGGGACCACAATGAGCAGTTCTTC